The following is a TCR beta chain sequence with its context. V lost 3 bases to trimming and J lost 2 bases, with 7 bases between them. CDR1 is SQVTM, CDR2 ANQGSEA, per germline. CDR3 size: 12 residues. This sample stems from a study of blood T cell repertoires in COVID-19. Study overall: Some COVID-19 samples were acute and others convalescent; all came from the United States, Italy and Spain.

Clones were read by immunoSEQ multiplex PCR, and TCRdb kept only the in-frame ones, dropping some. In the table there are around 210,000 clones, 84% of which are singletons. The sequence was collected from a human donor in a cohort sampled during active COVID-19. This chain connects TRBV29-1 to TRBJ1-1; D gene unclear. The sequencing sample was made of peripheral blood. In DNA, the CDR3 is TGCAGCGTTGATTATGTCAACACTGAAGCTTTCTTT. The encoded protein is CSVDYVNTEAFF.